This T cell receptor beta chain was recovered during a study of early T cells in non-severe SARS-CoV-2 infection. Study summary: Sequenced material consisted of bulk RNA (from unsorted whole blood), and chains were unpaired.

Individual cDNA molecules received unique molecular identifiers. In TCRdb, the 5' RACE reads were re-called with MiXCR into one record per CDR3 protein. The table has about 68,000 distinct CDR3 sequences, less than 15% seen once. Study-wide points: Database matching using VDJdb favored anti-spike CD8 responses, with private and CD4 specificities left missing.

This clonotype was seen at least ten times. What it recognizes is unknown. CDR3 length equals 15 residues. V lost 1 base and J 5 bases, leaving 17 bases between the germline ends. Germline V gene data show CDR1 as GTSNPN and CDR2 as SVGIG (reference sequence). This rearrangement joins TRBV30 to TRBJ1-1; TRBD1 is a possible D gene (5 bases). This TCR came from an adult who was a healthcare worker with PCR-confirmed SARS-CoV-2 infection or an uninfected control (not recorded which). The source material was whole blood. CDR3 sequence (DNA): TGTGCCTGGAGTGGGGCCAAGGGCAGGGTGACTGAAGCTTTCTTT. The encoded protein is CAWSGAKGRVTEAFF.